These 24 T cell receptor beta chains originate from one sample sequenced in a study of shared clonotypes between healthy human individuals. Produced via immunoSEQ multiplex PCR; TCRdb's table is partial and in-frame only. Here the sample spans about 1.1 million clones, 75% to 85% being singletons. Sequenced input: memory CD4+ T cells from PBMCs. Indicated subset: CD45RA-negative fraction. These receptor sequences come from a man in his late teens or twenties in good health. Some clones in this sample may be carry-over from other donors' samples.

This CDR3 reads CASSLDTGNTIYF. The DNA of the CDR3 is TGTGCCAGCAGCTTAGACACTGGAAACACCATATATTTT. The V gene is TRBV7-2, the J gene TRBJ1-3; D gene unclear. The germline V and J ends were trimmed by 1 base and 2 bases, with 3 bases remaining between them. In germline, CDR1 is SGHTA, CDR2 FQGNSA. This CDR3 region has 13 residues.

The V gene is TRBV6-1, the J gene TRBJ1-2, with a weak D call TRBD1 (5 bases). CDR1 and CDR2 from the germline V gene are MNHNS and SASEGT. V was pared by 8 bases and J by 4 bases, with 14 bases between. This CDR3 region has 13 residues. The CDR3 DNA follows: TGTGCCAGCCTCTCCGGGCAGGGCTATGGCTACACCTTC. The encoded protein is CASLSGQGYGYTF.

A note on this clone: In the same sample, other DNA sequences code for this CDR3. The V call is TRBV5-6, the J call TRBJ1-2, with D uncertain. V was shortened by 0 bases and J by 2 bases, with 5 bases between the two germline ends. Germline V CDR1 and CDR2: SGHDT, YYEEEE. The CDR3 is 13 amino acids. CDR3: CASSLGQNYGYTF. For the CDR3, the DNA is TGTGCCAGCAGCTTGGGTCAGAACTATGGCTACACCTTC.

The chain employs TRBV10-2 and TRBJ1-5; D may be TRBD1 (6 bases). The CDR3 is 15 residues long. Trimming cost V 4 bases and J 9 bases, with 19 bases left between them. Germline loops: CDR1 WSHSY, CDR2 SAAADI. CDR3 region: CASSAVNRDGSPQHF. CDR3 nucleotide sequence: TGCGCCAGCAGTGCGGTTAACAGGGACGGTTCGCCCCAGCATTTT.

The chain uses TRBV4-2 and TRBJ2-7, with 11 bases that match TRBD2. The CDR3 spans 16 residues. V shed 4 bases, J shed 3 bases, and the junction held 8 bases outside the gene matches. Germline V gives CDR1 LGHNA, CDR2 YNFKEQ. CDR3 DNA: TGTGCCAGCAGCCGTACCACCGGGACTAGCGGCTACGAGCAGTACTTC. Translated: CASSRTTGTSGYEQYF.

The CDR3 reads CASSPGQGVSTQYGYTF. DNA for the CDR3: TGTGCCAGCAGCCCGGGACAGGGGGTTTCAACTCAATATGGCTACACCTTC. The V and J genes are TRBV2 and TRBJ1-2; 11 bases are a match to TRBD1. The CDR3 is 17 amino acids. The germline gives CDR1 SNHLY, CDR2 FYNNEI. After removal of 6 bases from V and 5 bases from J, the junction contained 14 bases not matched to a gene.

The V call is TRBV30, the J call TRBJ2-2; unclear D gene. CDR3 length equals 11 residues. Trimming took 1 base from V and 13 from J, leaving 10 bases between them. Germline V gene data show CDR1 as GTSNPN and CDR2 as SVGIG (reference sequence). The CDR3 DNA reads TGTGCCTGGAGTGCGGAAACCGGGCTGTTTTTT. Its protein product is CAWSAETGLFF.

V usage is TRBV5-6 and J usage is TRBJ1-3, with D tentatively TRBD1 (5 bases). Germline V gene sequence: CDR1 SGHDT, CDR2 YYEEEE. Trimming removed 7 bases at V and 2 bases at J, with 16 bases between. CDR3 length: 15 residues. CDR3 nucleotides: TGTGCCAGCCATGGGGGTTGGGGTGCTGGAAACACCATATATTTT. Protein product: CASHGGWGAGNTIYF.

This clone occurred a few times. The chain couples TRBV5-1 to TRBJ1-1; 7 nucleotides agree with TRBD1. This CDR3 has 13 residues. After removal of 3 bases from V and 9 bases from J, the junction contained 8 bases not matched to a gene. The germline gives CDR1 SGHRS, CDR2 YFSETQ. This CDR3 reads CASSSRQGLKAFF. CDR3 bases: TGCGCCAGCAGCTCGCGACAGGGTCTAAAAGCTTTCTTT. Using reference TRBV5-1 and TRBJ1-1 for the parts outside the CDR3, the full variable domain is KAGVTQTPRYLIKTRGQQVTLSCSPISGHRSVSWYQQTPGQGLQFLFEYFSETQRNKGNFPGRFSGRQFSNSRSEMNVSTLELGDSALYLCASSSRQGLKAFFGQGTRLTVV.

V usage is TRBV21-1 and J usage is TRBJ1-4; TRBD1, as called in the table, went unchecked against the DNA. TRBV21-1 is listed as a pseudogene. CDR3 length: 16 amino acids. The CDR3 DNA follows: TGTGCCAGCAGCAAAGGACCAGGGGGGAAGGTCGAAAAACTGTTTTTT. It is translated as CASSKGPGGKVEKLFF.

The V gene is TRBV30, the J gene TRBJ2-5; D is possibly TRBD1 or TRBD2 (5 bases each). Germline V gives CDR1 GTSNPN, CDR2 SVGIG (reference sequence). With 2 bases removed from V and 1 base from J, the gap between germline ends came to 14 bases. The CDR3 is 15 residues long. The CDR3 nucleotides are TGTGCCTGGAGTCGGGCAGGGACCTTCCAAGAGACCCAGTACTTC. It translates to CAWSRAGTFQETQYF.

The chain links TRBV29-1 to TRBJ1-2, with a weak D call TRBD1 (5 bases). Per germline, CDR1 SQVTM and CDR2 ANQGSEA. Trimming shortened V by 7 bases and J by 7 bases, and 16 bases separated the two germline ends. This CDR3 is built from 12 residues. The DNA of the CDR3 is TGCAGCGCCCACCTTGGGGGGACTGGCTACACCTTC. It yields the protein CSAHLGGTGYTF.

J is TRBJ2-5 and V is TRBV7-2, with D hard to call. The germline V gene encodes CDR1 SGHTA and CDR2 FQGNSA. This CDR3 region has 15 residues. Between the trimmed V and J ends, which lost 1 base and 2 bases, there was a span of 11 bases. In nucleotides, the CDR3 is TGTGCCAGCAGCTTAGGCCCGGGCAGACAAGAGACCCAGTACTTC. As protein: CASSLGPGRQETQYF. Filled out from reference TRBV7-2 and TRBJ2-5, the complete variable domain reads GAGVSQSPSNKVTEKGKDVELRCDPISGHTALYWYRQSLGQGLEFLIYFQGNSAPDKSGLPSDRFSAERTGGSVSTLTIQRTQQEDSAVYLCASSLGPGRQETQYFGPGTRLLVL.

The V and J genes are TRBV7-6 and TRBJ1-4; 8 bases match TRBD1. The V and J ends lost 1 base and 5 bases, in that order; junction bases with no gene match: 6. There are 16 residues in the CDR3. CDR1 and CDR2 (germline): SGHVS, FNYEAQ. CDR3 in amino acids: CASSLVPQGGNEKLFF. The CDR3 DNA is TGTGCCAGCAGCTTAGTCCCACAGGGGGGGAATGAAAAACTGTTTTTT.

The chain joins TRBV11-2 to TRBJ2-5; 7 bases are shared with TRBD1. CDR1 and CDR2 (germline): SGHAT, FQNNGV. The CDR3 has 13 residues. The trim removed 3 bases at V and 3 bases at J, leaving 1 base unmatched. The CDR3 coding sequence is TGTGCCAGCAGCTTTACAGGGGAAGAGACCCAGTACTTC. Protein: CASSFTGEETQYF.

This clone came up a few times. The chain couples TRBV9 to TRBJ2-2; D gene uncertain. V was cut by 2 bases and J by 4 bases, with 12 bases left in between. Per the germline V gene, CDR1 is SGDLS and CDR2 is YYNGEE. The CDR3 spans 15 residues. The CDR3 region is CASSVSTNPTGELFF. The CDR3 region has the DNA TGTGCCAGCAGCGTCTCGACCAATCCCACCGGGGAGCTGTTTTTT.

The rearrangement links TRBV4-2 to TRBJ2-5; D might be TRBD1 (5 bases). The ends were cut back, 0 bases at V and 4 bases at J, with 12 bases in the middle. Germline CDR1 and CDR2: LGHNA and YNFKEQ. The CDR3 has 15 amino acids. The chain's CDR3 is CASSQDQGVGETQYF. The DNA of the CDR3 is TGTGCCAGCAGCCAAGATCAGGGCGTCGGAGAGACCCAGTACTTC.

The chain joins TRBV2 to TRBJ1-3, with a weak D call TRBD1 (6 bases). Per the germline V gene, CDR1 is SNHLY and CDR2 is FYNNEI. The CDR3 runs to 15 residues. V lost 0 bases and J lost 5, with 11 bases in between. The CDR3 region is CASSEAGGGRNTIYF. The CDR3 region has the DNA TGTGCCAGCAGTGAAGCTGGTGGGGGCCGAAACACCATATATTTT.

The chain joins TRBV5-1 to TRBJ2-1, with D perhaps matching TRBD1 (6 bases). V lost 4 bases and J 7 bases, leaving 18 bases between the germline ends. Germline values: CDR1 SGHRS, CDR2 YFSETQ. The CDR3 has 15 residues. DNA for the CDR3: TGCGCCAGCAGCATCGGACAGACAAGTCAGAATGAGCAGTTCTTC. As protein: CASSIGQTSQNEQFF.

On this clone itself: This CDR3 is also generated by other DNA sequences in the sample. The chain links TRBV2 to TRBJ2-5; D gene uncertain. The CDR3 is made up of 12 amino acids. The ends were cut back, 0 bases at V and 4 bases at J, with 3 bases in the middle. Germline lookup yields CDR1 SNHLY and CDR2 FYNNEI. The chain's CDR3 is CASSEARETQYF. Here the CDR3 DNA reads TGTGCCAGCAGTGAAGCTCGAGAGACCCAGTACTTC.

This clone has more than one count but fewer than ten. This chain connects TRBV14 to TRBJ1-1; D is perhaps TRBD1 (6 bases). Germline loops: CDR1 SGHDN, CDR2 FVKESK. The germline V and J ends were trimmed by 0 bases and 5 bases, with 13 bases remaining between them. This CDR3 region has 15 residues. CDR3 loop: CASSQDQGGGTEAFF. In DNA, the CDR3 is TGTGCCAGCAGCCAAGATCAAGGAGGGGGGACTGAAGCTTTCTTT.

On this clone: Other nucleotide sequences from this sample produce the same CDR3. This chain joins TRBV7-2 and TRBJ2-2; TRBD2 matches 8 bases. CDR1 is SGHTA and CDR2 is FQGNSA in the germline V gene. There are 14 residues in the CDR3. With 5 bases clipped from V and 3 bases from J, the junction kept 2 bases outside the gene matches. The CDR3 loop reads CASSPSGYTGELFF. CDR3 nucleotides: TGTGCCAGCAGCCCTAGCGGGTACACCGGGGAGCTGTTTTTT.

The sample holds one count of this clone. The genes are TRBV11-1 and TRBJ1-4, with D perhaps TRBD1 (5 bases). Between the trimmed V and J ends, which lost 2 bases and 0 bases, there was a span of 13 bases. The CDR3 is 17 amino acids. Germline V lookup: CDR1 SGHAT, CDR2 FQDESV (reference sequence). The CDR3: CASSLLTGAATNEKLFF. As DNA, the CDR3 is TGTGCCAGCAGCTTATTGACCGGGGCGGCAACTAATGAAAAACTGTTTTTT.

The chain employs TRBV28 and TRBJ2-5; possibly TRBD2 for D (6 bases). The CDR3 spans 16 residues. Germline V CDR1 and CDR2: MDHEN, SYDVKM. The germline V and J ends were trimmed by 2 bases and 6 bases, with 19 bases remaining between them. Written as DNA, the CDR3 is TGTGCCAGCAGTTTAGGGGCGGGACCAGCTTTCCAGACCCAGTACTTC. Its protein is CASSLGAGPAFQTQYF. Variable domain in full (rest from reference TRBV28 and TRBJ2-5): DVKVTQSSRYLVKRTGEKVFLECVQDMDHENMFWYRQDPGLGLRLIYFSYDVKMKEKGDIPEGYSVSREKKERFSLILESASTNQTSMYLCASSLGAGPAFQTQYFGPGTRLLVL.